What follows are 11 T cell receptor beta chains derived from one specimen sequenced in a study of control samples from healthy donors and cancer patients (dated by TCRdb to 2018 to 2020). The library was made by the immunoSEQ multiplex PCR assay. The table was pulled from immuneACCESS by TCRdb, which kept in-frame rearrangements only. Such tables lose some clones; where checked, under half of the loss comes from unresolved V genes, and the rest has no known cause. A total of about 160,000 clones appear in this sample, 80% to 95% of them only once. Over 3.5% of the sample comes from the top ten. The source material was blood. The receptors stem from a woman aged 55-69 years in good health.

This clone was observed once. CDR3 loop: CSVGLGGRNTEAFF. Here the CDR3 DNA reads TGCAGCGTTGGCCTGGGCGGTAGGAACACTGAAGCTTTCTTT. The chain employs TRBV29-1 and TRBJ1-1; D uncertain. The CDR3 loop spans 14 amino acids. Germline V gene sequence: CDR1 SQVTM, CDR2 ANQGSEA. V lost 4 bases and J 1 base, leaving 13 bases between the germline ends.

Only one count was recorded for this clone. The rearrangement joins TRBV7-9 to TRBJ1-3, with 12 bases aligning to TRBD1. Germline V gene data show CDR1 as SEHNR and CDR2 as FQNEAQ (reference sequence). J gave up 2 bases and V 5 bases, and 7 bases lay outside the gene matches. This CDR3 has 17 residues. CDR3 coding DNA: TGTGCCAGCAGCCCGGGGACAGGGGGCACGGCTGGAAACACCATATATTTT. Protein: CASSPGTGGTAGNTIYF.

The V call is TRBV3-1 (or the pseudogene TRBV3-2), the J call TRBJ2-1; D might be TRBD1 or TRBD2, each matching 5 bases. Trimming left V 0 bases short and J 3 bases short, with 9 bases between. The CDR3 has 15 amino acids. CDR1 and CDR2 (germline): LGHDT, YNNKEL (reference sequence). The CDR3 DNA reads as TGTGCCAGCAGCCAAGACACGGGGCGCTACAATGAGCAGTTCTTC. Its protein product is CASSQDTGRYNEQFF.

For the CDR3, the DNA is TGTGCCAGCAGCTCCGGACTAGCGGGTTTCGATGAGCAGTTCTTC. Translated: CASSSGLAGFDEQFF. V gene TRBV11-3 combines with J gene TRBJ2-1; 11 nucleotides align to TRBD2. V was pared by 4 bases and J by 8 bases, with 7 bases of the junction left unmatched. Germline lookup yields CDR1 SGHNT and CDR2 YENEEA. The CDR3 contains 15 residues.

The gene calls are TRBV5-1 and TRBJ1-1; TRBD1 aligns across 8 bases. V was clipped by 0 bases and J by 3 bases; unmatched bases: 1. CDR1 and CDR2 (germline): SGHRS, YFSETQ. The CDR3 runs to 14 residues. The CDR3 here is CASSLGQGYTEAFF. CDR3 coding DNA: TGCGCCAGCAGCTTGGGACAGGGGTACACTGAAGCTTTCTTT. The variable domain in full, completed from reference TRBV5-1 and TRBJ1-1, reads KAGVTQTPRYLIKTRGQQVTLSCSPISGHRSVSWYQQTPGQGLQFLFEYFSETQRNKGNFPGRFSGRQFSNSRSEMNVSTLELGDSALYLCASSLGQGYTEAFFGQGTRLTVV.

The V and J genes are TRBV5-1 and TRBJ1-4, with TRBD1 as a possible D gene (5 bases). The CDR3 runs to 13 residues. Per germline, CDR1 SGHRS and CDR2 YFSETQ. V lost 4 bases and J lost 4, with 8 bases in between. The chain's CDR3 is CASSPGGNEKLFF. The CDR3 nucleotides are TGCGCCAGCAGCCCGGGGGGTAATGAAAAACTGTTTTTT.

The chain links TRBV11-2 to TRBJ2-1; 12 bases match TRBD2. Unmatched junction bases numbered 3, after V lost 5 bases and J lost 4 bases. The V gene's germline CDR1 is SGHAT and CDR2 FQNNGV. This CDR3 has 15 residues. The CDR3, as DNA: TGTGCCAGCAGCACTAGCGGGGGGCGTTACAATGAGCAGTTCTTC. Its translation: CASSTSGGRYNEQFF.

This clone was seen just once. The chain links TRBV6-1 to TRBJ2-7; D gene unclear. Trimming removed 0 bases at V and 3 bases at J, with 6 bases between. Germline V lookup: CDR1 MNHNS, CDR2 SASEGT. The CDR3 runs 13 residues. DNA of the CDR3: TGTGCCAGCAGTGAAGCGCCCTTCTACGAGCAGTACTTC. This codes for CASSEAPFYEQYF.

This chain connects TRBV7-9 to TRBJ1-4, with a possible D match to TRBD1 (5 bases). V lost 1 base to trimming and J lost 8 bases, with 14 bases between them. Germline-derived CDR1 and CDR2 are SEHNR and FQNEAQ (reference sequence). This CDR3 comprises 15 residues. Here the CDR3 DNA reads TGTGCCAGCAGCTTAGGGACAAGGAGGGACGAAAAACTGTTTTTT. Protein: CASSLGTRRDEKLFF.

This chain uses TRBV9 with TRBJ1-3; no definite D call. The V gene's germline CDR1 is SGDLS and CDR2 YYNGEE. V was pared by 5 bases and J by 4 bases, with 13 bases between. The CDR3 runs to 14 residues. CDR3 nucleotide sequence: TGTGCCAGCAGTAAAAGCTCCTCCGGAAACACCATATATTTT. Encoded protein: CASSKSSSGNTIYF.

The J gene is TRBJ1-1, the V gene TRBV4-3; TRBD1 aligns across 9 bases. Germline V gene lookup returns CDR1 LGHNA and CDR2 YSLEER. There are 15 residues in the CDR3. The V segment lost 4 bases and the J segment 11 bases; nucleotides outside the gene matches: 14. Here the CDR3 reads CASSRGWGQGSLAFF. The CDR3 coding sequence is TGCGCCAGCAGCCGCGGATGGGGACAGGGTAGTCTGGCTTTCTTT.